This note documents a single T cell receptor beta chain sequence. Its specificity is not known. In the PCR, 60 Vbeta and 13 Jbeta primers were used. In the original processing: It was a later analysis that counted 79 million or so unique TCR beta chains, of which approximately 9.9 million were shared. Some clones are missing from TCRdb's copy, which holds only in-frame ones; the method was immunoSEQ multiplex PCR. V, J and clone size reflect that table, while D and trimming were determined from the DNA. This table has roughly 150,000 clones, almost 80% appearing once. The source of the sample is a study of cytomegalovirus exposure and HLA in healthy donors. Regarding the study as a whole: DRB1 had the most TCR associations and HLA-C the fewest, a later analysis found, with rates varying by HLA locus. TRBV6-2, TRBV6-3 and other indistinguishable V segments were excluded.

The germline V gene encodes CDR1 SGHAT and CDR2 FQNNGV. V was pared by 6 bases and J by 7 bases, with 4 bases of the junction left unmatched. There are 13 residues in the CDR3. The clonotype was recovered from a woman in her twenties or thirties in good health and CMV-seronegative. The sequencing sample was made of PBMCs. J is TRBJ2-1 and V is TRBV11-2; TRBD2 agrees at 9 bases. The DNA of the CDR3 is TGTGCCAGCAGGGCGGGGGGGAGAAATGAGCAGTTCTTC. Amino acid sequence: CASRAGGRNEQFF.